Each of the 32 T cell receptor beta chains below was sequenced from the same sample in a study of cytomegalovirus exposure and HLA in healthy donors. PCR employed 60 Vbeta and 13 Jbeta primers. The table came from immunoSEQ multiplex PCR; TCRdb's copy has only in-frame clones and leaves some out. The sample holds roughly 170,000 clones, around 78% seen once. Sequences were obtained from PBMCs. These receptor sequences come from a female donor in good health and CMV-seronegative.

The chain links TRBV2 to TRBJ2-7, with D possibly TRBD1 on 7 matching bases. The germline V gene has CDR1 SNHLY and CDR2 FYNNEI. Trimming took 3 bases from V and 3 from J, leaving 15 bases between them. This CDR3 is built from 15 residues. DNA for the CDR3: TGTGCCAGCAGTGATACGAACAGGGGACTCTACGAGCAGTACTTC. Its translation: CASSDTNRGLYEQYF. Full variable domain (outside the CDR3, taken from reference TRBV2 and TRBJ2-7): EPEVTQTPSHQVTQMGQEVILRCVPISNHLYFYWYRQILGQKVEFLVSFYNNEISEKSEIFDDQFSVERPDGSNFTLKIRSTKLEDSAMYFCASSDTNRGLYEQYFGPGTRLTVT.

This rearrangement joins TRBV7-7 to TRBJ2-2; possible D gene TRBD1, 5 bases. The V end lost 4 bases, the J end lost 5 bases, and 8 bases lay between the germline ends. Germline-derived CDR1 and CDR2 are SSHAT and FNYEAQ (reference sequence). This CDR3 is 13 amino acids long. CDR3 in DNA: TGTGCCAGCAGCTATAGGGGTACCGGGGAGCTGTTTTTT. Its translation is CASSYRGTGELFF.

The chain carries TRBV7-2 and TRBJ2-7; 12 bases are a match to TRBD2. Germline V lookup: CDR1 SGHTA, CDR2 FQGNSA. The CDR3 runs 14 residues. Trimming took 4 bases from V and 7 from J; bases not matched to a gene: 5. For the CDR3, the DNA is TGTGCCAGCAGCTCCGGGACTAGCGGGCCTGAGCAGTACTTC. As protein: CASSSGTSGPEQYF.

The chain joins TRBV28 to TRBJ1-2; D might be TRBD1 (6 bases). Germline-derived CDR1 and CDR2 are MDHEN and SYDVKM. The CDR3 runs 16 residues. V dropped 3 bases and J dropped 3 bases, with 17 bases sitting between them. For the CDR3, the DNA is TGTGCCAGCAGTTTTCTCCACAGGGATGGGCACTATGGCTACACCTTC. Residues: CASSFLHRDGHYGYTF.

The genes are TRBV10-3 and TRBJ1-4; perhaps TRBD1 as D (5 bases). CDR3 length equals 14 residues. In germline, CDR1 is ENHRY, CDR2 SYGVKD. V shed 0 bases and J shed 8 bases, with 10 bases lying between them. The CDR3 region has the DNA TGTGCCATCAGTGAGTCCGGGCCAGGGGAAAAACTGTTTTTT. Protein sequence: CAISESGPGEKLFF.

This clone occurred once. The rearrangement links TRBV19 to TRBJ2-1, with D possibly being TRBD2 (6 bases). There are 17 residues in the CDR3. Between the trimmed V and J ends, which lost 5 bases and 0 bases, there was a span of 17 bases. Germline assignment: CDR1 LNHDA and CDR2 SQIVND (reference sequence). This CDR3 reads CASSPTSGTDSYNEQFF. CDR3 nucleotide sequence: TGTGCCAGTAGTCCTACTTCCGGGACTGACTCCTACAATGAGCAGTTCTTC.

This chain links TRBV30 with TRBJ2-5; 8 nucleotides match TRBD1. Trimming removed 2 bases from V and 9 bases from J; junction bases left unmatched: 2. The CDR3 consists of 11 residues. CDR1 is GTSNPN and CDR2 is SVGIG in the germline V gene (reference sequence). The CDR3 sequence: CAWSLTGAQYF. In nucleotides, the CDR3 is TGTGCCTGGAGTCTGACAGGGGCCCAGTACTTC.

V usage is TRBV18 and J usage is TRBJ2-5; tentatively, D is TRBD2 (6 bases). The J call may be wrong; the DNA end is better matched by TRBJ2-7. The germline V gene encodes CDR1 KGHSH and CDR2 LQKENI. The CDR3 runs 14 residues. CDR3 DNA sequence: TGTGCCAGCTCACCCGGGACTCCAACTCCCGAGCAGTACTTC. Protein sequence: CASSPGTPTPEQYF.

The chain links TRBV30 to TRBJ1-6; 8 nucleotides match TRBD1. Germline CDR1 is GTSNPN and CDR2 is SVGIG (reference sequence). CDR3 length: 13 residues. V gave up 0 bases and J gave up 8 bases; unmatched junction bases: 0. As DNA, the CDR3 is TGTGCCTGGAGTGTACAGGGGGATTCACCCCTCCACTTT. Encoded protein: CAWSVQGDSPLHF. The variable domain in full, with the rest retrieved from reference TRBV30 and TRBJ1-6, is SQTIHQWPATLVQPVGSPLSLECTVEGTSNPNLYWYRQAAGRGLQLLFYSVGIGQISSEVPQNLSASRPQDRQFILSSKKLLLSDSGFYLCAWSVQGDSPLHFGNGTRLTVT.

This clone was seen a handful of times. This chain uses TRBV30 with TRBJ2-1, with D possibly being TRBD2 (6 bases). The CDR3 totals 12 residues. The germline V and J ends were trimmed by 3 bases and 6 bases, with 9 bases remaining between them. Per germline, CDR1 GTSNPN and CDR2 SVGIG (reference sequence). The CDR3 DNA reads TGTGCCTGGAGAATGGGGGGCAATGAGCAGTTCTTC. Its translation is CAWRMGGNEQFF.

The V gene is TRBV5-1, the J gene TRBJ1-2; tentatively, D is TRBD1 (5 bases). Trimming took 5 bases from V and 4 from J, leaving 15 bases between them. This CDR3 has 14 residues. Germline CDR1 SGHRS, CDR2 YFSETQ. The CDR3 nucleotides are TGCGCCAGCAGTTCTGGGGCGGGGATCTATGGCTACACCTTC. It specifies CASSSGAGIYGYTF. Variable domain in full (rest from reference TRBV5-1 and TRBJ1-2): KAGVTQTPRYLIKTRGQQVTLSCSPISGHRSVSWYQQTPGQGLQFLFEYFSETQRNKGNFPGRFSGRQFSNSRSEMNVSTLELGDSALYLCASSSGAGIYGYTFGSGTRLTVV.

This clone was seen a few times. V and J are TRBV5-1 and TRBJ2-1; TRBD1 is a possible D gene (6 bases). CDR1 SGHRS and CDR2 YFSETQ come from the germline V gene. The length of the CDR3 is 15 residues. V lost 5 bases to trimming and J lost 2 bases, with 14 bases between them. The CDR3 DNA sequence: TGCGCCAGCAGGGGGGCTAGGTGGACCTACAATGAGCAGTTCTTC. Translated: CASRGARWTYNEQFF.

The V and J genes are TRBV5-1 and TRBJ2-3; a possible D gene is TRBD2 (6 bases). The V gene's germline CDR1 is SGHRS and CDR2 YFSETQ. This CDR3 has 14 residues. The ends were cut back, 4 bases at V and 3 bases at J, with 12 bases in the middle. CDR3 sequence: CASSVGEVTDTQYF. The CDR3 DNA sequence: TGCGCCAGCAGCGTGGGGGAGGTGACAGATACGCAGTATTTT.

The CDR3 protein is CASSLRTFPYTDTQYF. The CDR3 DNA is TGCGCCAGCAGCCTCAGGACTTTCCCATACACAGATACGCAGTATTTT. J is TRBJ2-3 and V is TRBV5-1; the D gene is possibly TRBD2 (5 bases). The CDR3 sequence is 16 residues long. V was trimmed by 4 bases and J by 2 bases, leaving 17 bases between them. Germline V gives CDR1 SGHRS, CDR2 YFSETQ.

The CDR3 protein is CASRTLGDRDTGELFF. In DNA, the CDR3 is TGTGCCAGCAGGACCCTGGGGGACAGGGATACCGGGGAGCTGTTTTTT. This chain joins TRBV2 and TRBJ2-2; 9 bases fit TRBD1. Looked up from germline, CDR1 is SNHLY and CDR2 is FYNNEI. V trimming: 6 bases; J trimming: 5 bases; junction bases outside the gene matches: 10. The CDR3 length is 16 residues. The full variable domain, with the rest looked up from reference TRBV2 and TRBJ2-2, is EPEVTQTPSHQVTQMGQEVILRCVPISNHLYFYWYRQILGQKVEFLVSFYNNEISEKSEIFDDQFSVERPDGSNFTLKIRSTKLEDSAMYFCASRTLGDRDTGELFFGEGSRLTVL.

CDR3 in DNA: TGCAGCGTTGGAAGAGGTTATTCCTACGAGCAGTACTTC. It codes for CSVGRGYSYEQYF. The V call is TRBV29-1, the J call TRBJ2-7; D gene ambiguous. V lost 4 bases to trimming and J lost 1 base, with 11 bases between them. The CDR3 spans 13 residues. Germline CDR1 SQVTM, CDR2 ANQGSEA.

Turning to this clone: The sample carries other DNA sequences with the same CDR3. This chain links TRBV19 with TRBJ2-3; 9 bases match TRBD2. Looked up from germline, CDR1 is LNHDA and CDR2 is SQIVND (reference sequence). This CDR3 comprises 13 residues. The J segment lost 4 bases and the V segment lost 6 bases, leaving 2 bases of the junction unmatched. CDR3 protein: CASRVAGADTQYF. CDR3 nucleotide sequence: TGTGCCAGTAGGGTAGCGGGAGCAGATACGCAGTATTTT.

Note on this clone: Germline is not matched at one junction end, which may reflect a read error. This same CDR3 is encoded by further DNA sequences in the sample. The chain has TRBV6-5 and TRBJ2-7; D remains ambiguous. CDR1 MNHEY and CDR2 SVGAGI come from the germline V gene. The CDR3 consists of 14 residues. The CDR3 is CASSYSPGSHEQYF. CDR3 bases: TGTGCCAGCAGCTACTCCCCAGGTTCGCACGAGCAGTACTTC.

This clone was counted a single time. The CDR3 DNA is TGTGCCAGCAGCCACCCTAGCGTAAACACCGGGGAGCTGTTTTTT. Amino acids: CASSHPSVNTGELFF. This chain links TRBV4-2 with TRBJ2-2; D is possibly TRBD2 (6 bases). Trimming left V 3 bases short and J 2 bases short, with 10 bases between. This CDR3 is built from 15 residues. Germline loops: CDR1 LGHNA, CDR2 YNFKEQ.

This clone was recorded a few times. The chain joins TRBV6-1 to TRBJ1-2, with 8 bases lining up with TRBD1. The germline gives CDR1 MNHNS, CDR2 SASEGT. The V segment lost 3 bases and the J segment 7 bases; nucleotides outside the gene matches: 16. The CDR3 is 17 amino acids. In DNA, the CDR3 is TGTGCCAGCAGTGAGGGTCGGGGGGCAGGGGGCCTGCTTGGCTACACCTTC. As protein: CASSEGRGAGGLLGYTF.

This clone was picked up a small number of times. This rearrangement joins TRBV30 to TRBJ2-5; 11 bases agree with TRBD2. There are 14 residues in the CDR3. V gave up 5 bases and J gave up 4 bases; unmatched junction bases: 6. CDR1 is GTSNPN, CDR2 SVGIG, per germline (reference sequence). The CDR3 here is CAWGPGLAGETQYF. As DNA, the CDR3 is TGTGCCTGGGGGCCCGGACTAGCGGGAGAGACCCAGTACTTC.

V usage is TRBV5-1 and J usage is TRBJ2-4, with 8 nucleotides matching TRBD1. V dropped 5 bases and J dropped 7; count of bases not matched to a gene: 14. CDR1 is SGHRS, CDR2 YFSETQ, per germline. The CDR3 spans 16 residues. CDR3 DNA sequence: TGCGCCAGCAGTTCCGGACAGGGATACCCAGGGAACATTCAGTACTTC. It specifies CASSSGQGYPGNIQYF.

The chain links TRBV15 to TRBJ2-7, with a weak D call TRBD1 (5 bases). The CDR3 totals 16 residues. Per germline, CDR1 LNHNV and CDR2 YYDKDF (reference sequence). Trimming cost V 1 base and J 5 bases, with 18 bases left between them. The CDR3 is CATSRGAGPYEDEQYF. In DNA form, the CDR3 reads TGTGCCACCAGCAGAGGAGCAGGGCCTTACGAAGACGAGCAGTACTTC. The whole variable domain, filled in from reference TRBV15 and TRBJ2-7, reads DAMVIQNPRYQVTQFGKPVTLSCSQTLNHNVMYWYQQKSSQAPKLLFHYYDKDFNNEADTPDNFQSRRPNTSFCFLDIRSPGLGDTAMYLCATSRGAGPYEDEQYFGPGTRLTVT.

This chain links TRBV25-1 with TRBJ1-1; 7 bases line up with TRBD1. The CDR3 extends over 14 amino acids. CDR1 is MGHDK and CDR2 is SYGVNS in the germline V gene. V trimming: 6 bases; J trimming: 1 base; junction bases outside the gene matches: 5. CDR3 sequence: CASSRDSANTEAFF. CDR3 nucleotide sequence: TGTGCCAGCAGCCGGGACAGCGCGAACACTGAAGCTTTCTTT.

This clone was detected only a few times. CDR3 bases: TGTGCCAGCAGTAAGGATCTAGGGGCAGATACGCAGTATTTT. It specifies CASSKDLGADTQYF. The chain carries TRBV2 and TRBJ2-3, with D possibly TRBD1 on 5 matching bases. The CDR3 covers 14 residues. Per the germline V gene, CDR1 is SNHLY and CDR2 is FYNNEI. V lost 5 bases, J lost 4 bases, and 13 bases lay in between. Looking up the rest from reference TRBV2 and TRBJ2-3 gives the full variable domain: EPEVTQTPSHQVTQMGQEVILRCVPISNHLYFYWYRQILGQKVEFLVSFYNNEISEKSEIFDDQFSVERPDGSNFTLKIRSTKLEDSAMYFCASSKDLGADTQYFGPGTRLTVL.

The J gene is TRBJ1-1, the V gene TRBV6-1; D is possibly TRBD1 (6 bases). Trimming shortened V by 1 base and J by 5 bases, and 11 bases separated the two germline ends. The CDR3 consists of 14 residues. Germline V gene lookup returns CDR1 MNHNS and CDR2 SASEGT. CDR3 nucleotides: TGTGCCAGCAGTGAAGGGAAGGGACAAACTGAAGCTTTCTTT. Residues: CASSEGKGQTEAFF.

The CDR3 protein is CASSEWKGAETQYF. The CDR3 nucleotides read TGTGCCAGCAGTGAATGGAAGGGGGCAGAGACCCAGTACTTC. The V gene is TRBV25-1, the J gene TRBJ2-5; 7 nucleotides line up with TRBD1. This CDR3 comprises 14 residues. Germline CDR1 reads MGHDK; CDR2 reads SYGVNS. J lost 4 bases, V lost 1 base, and 3 bases had no gene match.

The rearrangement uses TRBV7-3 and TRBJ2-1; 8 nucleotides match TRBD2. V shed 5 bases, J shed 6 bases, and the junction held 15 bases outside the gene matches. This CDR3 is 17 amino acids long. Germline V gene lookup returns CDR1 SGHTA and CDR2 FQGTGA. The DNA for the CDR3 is TGTGCCAGCAGCACCCAACCCGGGACTAGTCTCCTCAATGAGCAGTTCTTC. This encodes CASSTQPGTSLLNEQFF.

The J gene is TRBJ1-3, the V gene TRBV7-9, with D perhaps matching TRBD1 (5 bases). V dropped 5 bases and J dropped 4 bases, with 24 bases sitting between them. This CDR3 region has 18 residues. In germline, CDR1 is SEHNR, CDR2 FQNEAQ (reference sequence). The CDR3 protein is CASSHPKARGWEGNTIYF. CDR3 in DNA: TGTGCCAGCAGCCACCCCAAGGCAAGGGGCTGGGAAGGAAACACCATATATTTT.

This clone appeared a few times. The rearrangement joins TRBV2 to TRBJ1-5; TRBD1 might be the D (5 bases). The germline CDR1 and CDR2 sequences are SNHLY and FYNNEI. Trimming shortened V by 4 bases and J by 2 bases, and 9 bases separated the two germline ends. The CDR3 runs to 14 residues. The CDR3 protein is CASSVDSGNQPQHF. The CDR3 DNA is TGTGCCAGCAGTGTCGACAGTGGCAATCAGCCCCAGCATTTT.

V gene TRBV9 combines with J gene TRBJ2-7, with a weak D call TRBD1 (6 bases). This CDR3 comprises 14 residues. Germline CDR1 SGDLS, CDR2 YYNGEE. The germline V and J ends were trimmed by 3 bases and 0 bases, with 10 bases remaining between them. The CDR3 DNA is TGTGCCAGCAGCGCCGAGGGGGTCTCCTACGAGCAGTACTTC. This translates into CASSAEGVSYEQYF.

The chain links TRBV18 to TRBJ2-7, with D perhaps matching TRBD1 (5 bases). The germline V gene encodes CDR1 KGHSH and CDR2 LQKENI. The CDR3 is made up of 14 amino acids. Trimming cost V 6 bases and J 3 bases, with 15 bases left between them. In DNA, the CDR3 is TGTGCCAGCTCCGAGCAGAGGCAGGGCTACGAGCAGTACTTC. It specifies CASSEQRQGYEQYF. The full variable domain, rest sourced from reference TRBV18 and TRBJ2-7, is NAGVMQNPRHLVRRRGQEARLRCSPMKGHSHVYWYRQLPEEGLKFMVYLQKENIIDESGMPKERFSAEFPKEGPSILRIQQVVRGDSAAYFCASSEQRQGYEQYFGPGTRLTVT.